This T cell receptor (beta chain) was sequenced for a study of T cell changes during pregnancy in multiple sclerosis. The junction had 7 bases not matched to a gene; V was cut back by 2 bases and J by 7 bases. CDR1 and CDR2 (germline): SGHAT, FQNNGV. The CDR3 is 16 amino acids. Sequenced by immunoSEQ multiplex PCR; TCRdb stores in-frame clones only, minus some. In the table there are tens of thousands of clones, about nine tenths of which are singletons. The sample was CD4+ T cells from peripheral blood mononuclear cells, taken after pregnancy. The chain joins TRBV11-2 to TRBJ1-3; the match to TRBD1 covers 11 bases. This TCR came from a female donor in good health, enrolled as a control in a pregnancy study. CDR3 region: CASSLSGQGARNTIYF. CDR3 sequence (DNA): TGTGCCAGCAGCTTATCCGGACAGGGGGCAAGGAACACCATATATTTT.